This T cell receptor (beta chain) is from a study of regulatory T cells in long-lasting Graves disease (dated by TCRdb to about 2021). For the study in its entirety: Antithyroid drugs had been taken for less than 3 months by newly diagnosed Graves' disease patients. Persistent Graves' disease patients were compared with newly diagnosed Graves' disease patients by peripheral blood TCR sequencing and RNA sequencing. A total of around 35 samples underwent TCR sequencing: 13 from persistent and approximately 20 from newly diagnosed Graves' disease patients. The study was conducted in China and was registered as a clinical trial.

This clonotype was counted many times. No cognate antigen has been identified for it. Base quality data are lacking; no much larger clone is found one base away. The time point label, read with the paper, signifies: newly diagnosed GD, antithyroid drugs for less than 3 months. RNA was extracted from PBMCs in TRIzol for both TCR sequencing and RNA sequencing. The diagnosis of Graves' disease was made according to American Thyroid Association guidelines. Recruitment of patients was carried out at an endocrinology department in Xi'an, China. Each patient gave about 8.1 milliliters of peripheral blood, collected in an EDTA anticoagulant tube. PBMCs were isolated by Ficoll Paque Plus density gradient separation without further T cell sorting. RNA quality was checked with an Agilent 2100 Bioanalyzer and agarose gel, and concentration with a NanoDrop 2000. Summary of the overall study and its limitations: The authors acknowledged the small sample size as a limitation that may reduce accuracy. Peripheral blood alone was examined, since thyroid tissue, which constituted the primary lesion, could not be accessed. Preferential use of TRBV28, TRBJ1-2 and TRBJ2-5 was observed in persistent disease, whereas TRBV20-1 and TRBJ2-1 were favored in newly diagnosed disease. Sequencing and analysis were limited to the TCR beta chain. Compared with newly diagnosed patients, persistent Graves' disease patients had lower TCR Shannon entropy and fewer highly expanded clones, which suggests clonal expansion. A larger number of public clonotypes was shared among persistent patients (around 2,700) than among newly diagnosed patients (roughly 970).

Unmatched junction bases come to 8, with V trimmed by 3 bases and J by 5 bases. Including the terminal cysteine and phenylalanine, the CDR3 comprises 14 residues. The retained sequence is limited to the CDR3, 42 bases, with the frame set at the first base. Taken from the germline V gene (reference sequence), the CDR1 and CDR2 loops are DFQATT and SNEGSKA. Library creation used multiplex PCR. Sequencing was carried out with an Illumina HiSeq 4000. To build TCR beta libraries, CDR3 regions were amplified by Arm-PCR using iRepertoire HTBI primers. Before sequencing, the PCR products went through gel purification. For the original study's pipeline: Across samples, approximately 68 TRBV and roughly 13 TRBJ segments were identified and used for gene usage analysis of CDR3 amino acid clonotypes. COPE and FqMerger were used to merge the filtered high-quality paired reads into contigs. BLAST was used to align contigs to IMGT TRBV, TRBD and TRBJ reference genes, with CDR3 defined following IMGT. Highly expanded clones were defined as clonotypes with a frequency above 0.1%. Shannon entropy served as the measure of repertoire diversity, while the Gini coefficient captured V-J evenness. Clonotypes shared by more than one individual were considered public. The public sequencing data were trimmed at Q25 with fastp and processed into clonotypes with MiXCR by TCRdb, which kept only in-frame beta chains. When rows share a CDR3 protein, they turn into one entry using the most common DNA and genes. TCRdb assigned the V and J calls; the authors' analysis was not used. Here the sample has 350,000 to 450,000 distinct CDR3 sequences; 15% occur a single time. The top ten constitute over 15% of the sample.

The same data also contributed to another study, on T cells in Graves' hyperthyroidism and ophthalmopathy. As the second study states: Graves' hyperthyroidism was defined as stable when no progression to ophthalmopathy occurred over 18 months of follow-up. Hyperthyroidism patients were newly diagnosed, had a disease duration of under 2 months, and were aged 18 to 65 years. Any patient with an uncontrolled infection, another autoimmune disease, pregnancy or lactation was excluded. Diagnoses were established on the basis of clinical symptoms, serum thyroxine and TRAb, thyroid ultrasound, and orbital computed tomography. For the first round of RT-PCR on the TCR CDR3, the HTBI primer set was used together with the Qiagen OneStep RT-PCR kit. Blood samples also contained most of the expanded thyroid clonotypes (frequency above 0.001), which suggests that blood repertoires may reflect thyroid immune responses. Ophthalmopathy was separated from stable hyperthyroidism by a 13 V-J signature model, with over 85% sensitivity and just over 81% specificity obtained in cross-validation and 80%/75% obtained in testing. In validation, the model predicted progression to ophthalmopathy with 55% to 71% sensitivity and about 72% specificity, a median of about six months before onset. TCR V-J signatures able to tell the groups apart were searched for in a discovery cohort of 90 to 100 patients, of whom around 42 had Graves' ophthalmopathy and 55 to 60 had stable Graves' hyperthyroidism. An independent validation cohort of some 18 hyperthyroidism patients and 17 patients who later progressed to ophthalmopathy tested prospective prediction of ophthalmopathy. The roughly 94 discovery patients were randomly divided into training and test sets at a 7:3 ratio. Thyroid tissue and blood T-cell repertoires from roughly 6 Graves' hyperthyroidism patients were also compared in the study. Following sampling, methimazole starting at 30 mg daily was given to hyperthyroidism patients, and high-dose intravenous methylprednisolone was given to ophthalmopathy patients. The libraries were constructed in a second round of multiplex PCR and then size-selected and purified. Sequencing of the libraries was done on an Illumina HiSeq2000 using paired-end 100 bp reads. SOAPnuke was used to process the raw data, with reads discarded if the reads contained adapters or uncalled bases, had a mean Phred below 15, or lacked an exact constant-primer or identifier match. High-quality paired reads were merged using COPE v1.2.5, and each unique nucleotide sequence was defined as a clonotype. MiTCR v1.1 was used to align the clonotypes against IMGT TRBV, TRBD and TRBJ reference segments. Only V-J combinations with frequency above 0.0001, covering approximately 99% of repertoires, were analysed. A TCS score was defined as the ratio of F50 (clonal expansion) to E x V (chaos), with BLOSUM62-based TCRdist applied between CDR3 peptides within each V-J. Welch's t-statistics and random forest reduced approximately 520 V-J features to roughly 13, which were used in a naive Bayes classifier (R e1071). No statistical method was used to fix the sample size in advance, and group allocation was not hidden from the investigators. TCR Vbeta CDR3 sequencing of 120 to 150 peripheral blood samples (43 ophthalmopathy, 70 to 85 hyperthyroidism and about 17 progressor patients) is reported in the paper.

This specimen consisted of peripheral blood mononuclear cells (PBMCs), obtained at new diagnosis, from a patient treated with antithyroid drugs. This clonotype originated in a woman in her thirties with Graves disease. Donor details come from another sample of the same person, matched by shared clones. Recombination connected TRBV20-1 to TRBJ2-7; TRBD1 agrees with 9 junctional bases. Here is the DNA: TGCAGTGCTAGCAGGGACAGGGTCATCCACGAGCAGTACTTC. Its product reads: CSASRDRVIHEQYF.